The entry below describes one TCR beta chain. The antigen remains undetermined. The source of the sample is a study of shared clonotypes between healthy human individuals. Findings and caveats of the study: Blood was the only sampled material, and tissue repertoires likely differ.

Libraries were prepared by immunoSEQ multiplex PCR; TCRdb keeps only in-frame clonotypes and omits some of them. The sample holds approximately 1.5 million clones, around 98.5% seen once. Trimming shortened V by 4 bases and J by 3 bases, and 10 bases separated the two germline ends. Germline V gene lookup returns CDR1 SEHNR and CDR2 FQNEAQ (reference sequence). The CDR3 contains 13 residues. None of the donors, who were healthy HIV-negative adults, had recently had acute infections or vaccinations. Those who donated, Caucasian adults without exception, all lived in Nashville, Tennessee. What was sequenced was naive CD4+ T cells sorted from blood. Subset here: CD45RA+ positively selected. The TCR comes from a man aged 25-40 years in good health. The rearrangement joins TRBV7-9 to TRBJ2-7, with unresolved D. CDR3 amino acids: CASSSMVGYEQYF. For the CDR3, the DNA is TGTGCCAGCAGCTCTATGGTGGGCTACGAGCAGTACTTC.